This passage covers 29 T cell receptor beta chains from one sample sequenced in a study of blood T cell repertoires in COVID-19. Using immunoSEQ multiplex PCR, the repertoire was profiled, and TCRdb retains in-frame clones only, with some absent. The sample yields 56,000 or so clones, around 84% seen once. The sequencing input was peripheral blood. Receptor source: an elderly woman with acute or convalescent COVID-19.

This clone appeared a single time. V and J are TRBV6-5 and TRBJ1-5; D gene unclear. Germline values: CDR1 MNHEY, CDR2 SVGAGI. Trimming left V 2 bases short and J 3 bases short, with 8 bases between. This CDR3 spans 14 amino acids. In DNA form, the CDR3 reads TGTGCCAGCAGTTACAGGGAGGACAATCAGCCCCAGCATTTT. Its protein is CASSYREDNQPQHF.

V is TRBV6-5 and J is TRBJ2-1, with TRBD1 matching 7 bases. V gave up 6 bases and J gave up 2 bases; unmatched junction bases: 4. The CDR3 contains 14 residues. Germline CDR1 and CDR2: MNHEY and SVGAGI. The CDR3 sequence is CASRTGTAYNEQFF. In DNA form, the CDR3 reads TGTGCCAGCAGGACAGGGACGGCCTACAATGAGCAGTTCTTC.

This rearrangement joins TRBV3-1 (or the pseudogene TRBV3-2) to TRBJ2-3; D perhaps matches TRBD2 (6 bases). The CDR3 consists of 15 residues. Germline CDR1 is LGHDT and CDR2 is YNNKEL (reference sequence). Trimming removed 4 bases at V and 0 bases at J, with 11 bases between. As DNA, the CDR3 is TGTGCCAGCAGCCTTGGCGGGACTAGCACAGATACGCAGTATTTT. It specifies CASSLGGTSTDTQYF.

V is TRBV11-2 and J is TRBJ1-2, with a possible D match to TRBD1 (6 bases). Trimming removed 8 bases from V and 3 bases from J, with 19 bases in between. This CDR3 has 15 amino acids. The germline V gene has CDR1 SGHAT and CDR2 FQNNGV. In nucleotides, the CDR3 is TGTGCCAGCCGAATTACAACAGGGTTTGACTATGGCTACACCTTC. It yields the protein CASRITTGFDYGYTF.

This chain connects TRBV7-9 to TRBJ2-3; 7 bases fit TRBD2. The CDR3 consists of 14 residues. The V gene's germline CDR1 is SEHNR and CDR2 FQNEAQ (reference sequence). V dropped 2 bases and J dropped 3; count of bases not matched to a gene: 2. The CDR3 DNA follows: TGTGCCAGCAGCTTATTTAGCGGGACAGATACGCAGTATTTT. Protein: CASSLFSGTDTQYF.

This clone was observed a few times. The chain has TRBV7-8 and TRBJ1-2, with 8 nucleotides matching TRBD1. With V trimmed by 5 bases and J by 2 bases, 1 base remained unmatched. The CDR3 spans 13 residues. Germline CDR1 SGHVS, CDR2 FQNEAQ. CDR3 sequence reads: CASSHRGNYGYTF. The CDR3 DNA reads as TGTGCCAGCAGCCACAGGGGGAACTATGGCTACACCTTC.

This chain links TRBV18 with TRBJ1-3; 9 bases are a match to TRBD1. There are 15 residues in the CDR3. V dropped 8 bases and J dropped 3; count of bases not matched to a gene: 8. Germline CDR1 and CDR2: KGHSH and LQKENI. The CDR3 is CASPAGTGIGNTIYF. DNA for the CDR3: TGTGCCAGCCCAGCCGGGACAGGGATTGGAAACACCATATATTTT. The full variable domain, completed using reference TRBV18 and TRBJ1-3, is NAGVMQNPRHLVRRRGQEARLRCSPMKGHSHVYWYRQLPEEGLKFMVYLQKENIIDESGMPKERFSAEFPKEGPSILRIQQVVRGDSAAYFCASPAGTGIGNTIYFGEGSWLTVV.

The chain uses TRBV6-4 and TRBJ2-7; possible D gene TRBD1, 6 bases. This CDR3 contains 19 residues. Trimming cost V 6 bases and J 7 bases, with 34 bases left between them. CDR1 is MRHNA, CDR2 SNTAGT, per germline. The CDR3 region has the DNA TGTGCCAGCAGGCCGGATACCCTACACAGGGATCCTAAGGAAGGAGAGCAGTACTTC. Its translation: CASRPDTLHRDPKEGEQYF.

This chain joins TRBV3-1 (or the pseudogene TRBV3-2) and TRBJ1-1; a weak D match, TRBD1 (6 bases). Trimming shortened V by 3 bases and J by 8 bases, and 16 bases separated the two germline ends. The CDR3 has 14 residues. CDR1 is LGHDT and CDR2 is YNNKEL in the germline V gene (reference sequence). The CDR3 spells CASSHPTGTSEAFF. DNA of the CDR3: TGTGCCAGCAGCCACCCAACAGGGACCTCCGAAGCTTTCTTT.

This chain connects TRBV6-1 to TRBJ2-3, with 8 bases that match TRBD2. The trim removed 0 bases at V and 2 bases at J, leaving 4 bases unmatched. Germline loops: CDR1 MNHNS, CDR2 SASEGT. The CDR3 covers 16 residues. CDR3 nucleotide sequence: TGTGCCAGCAGTGAAGCGATAGCGGGGCCCACAGATACGCAGTATTTT. Protein product: CASSEAIAGPTDTQYF.

This clone was recorded once. The CDR3 spells CASRSGWEEEKLFF. DNA for the CDR3: TGCGCCAGCAGGTCGGGGTGGGAGGAGGAAAAACTGTTTTTT. V gene TRBV10-1 combines with J gene TRBJ1-4; no reliable D call. There are 14 residues in the CDR3. The V end was cut by 6 bases, the J end by 8 bases, with 16 bases between. CDR1 and CDR2 from the germline V gene are WNHNN and SYGVQD (reference sequence).

The chain has TRBV7-9 and TRBJ1-2; 7 nucleotides agree with TRBD1. Trimming took 5 bases from V and 8 from J; bases not matched to a gene: 11. The CDR3 runs 14 residues. Germline CDR1 SEHNR, CDR2 FQNEAQ (reference sequence). CDR3 sequence reads: CASSPVDRVKGYTF. The CDR3 DNA reads as TGTGCCAGCAGCCCCGTAGACAGGGTAAAAGGCTACACCTTC.

The J gene is TRBJ1-2, the V gene TRBV2; D is possibly TRBD1 (6 bases). The V gene's germline CDR1 is SNHLY and CDR2 FYNNEI. The V and J ends lost 6 bases and 2 bases respectively, with 7 bases between them. The CDR3 consists of 12 residues. The CDR3 loop is CASSRGNYGYTF. In DNA form, the CDR3 reads TGTGCCAGCAGCAGGGGCAACTATGGCTACACCTTC.

This chain joins TRBV27 and TRBJ2-7; 12 nucleotides line up with TRBD2. Germline CDR1 MNHEY, CDR2 SMNVEV (reference sequence). This CDR3 region has 15 residues. V lost 6 bases and J lost 7; bases outside the gene matches: 10. The CDR3 DNA is TGTGCCAGCAGAAGACTAGCGGGGGTCCCTTGGGAGCAGTACTTC. Its translation is CASRRLAGVPWEQYF.

This chain connects TRBV11-2 to TRBJ1-4; D is unresolved. This CDR3 has 14 residues. The germline V gene has CDR1 SGHAT and CDR2 FQNNGV. The ends were cut back, 5 bases at V and 8 bases at J, with 15 bases in the middle. The DNA of the CDR3 is TGTGCCAGCAGCCAAAGACCGGGAAGAGAAAAACTGTTTTTT. Translation: CASSQRPGREKLFF. The entire variable domain, with the rest obtained from reference TRBV11-2 and TRBJ1-4, is as follows: EAGVAQSPRYKIIEKRQSVAFWCNPISGHATLYWYQQILGQGPKLLIQFQNNGVVDDSQLPKDRFSAERLKGVDSTLKIQPAKLEDSAVYLCASSQRPGREKLFFGSGTQLSVL.

The chain combines TRBV9 with TRBJ1-3; no clear D. Germline V CDR1 and CDR2: SGDLS, YYNGEE. CDR3 length equals 14 residues. Trimming shortened V by 2 bases and J by 0 bases, and 6 bases separated the two germline ends. The CDR3 region is CASSVEPSGNTIYF. CDR3 in DNA: TGTGCCAGCAGCGTCGAGCCCTCTGGAAACACCATATATTTT.

The J gene is TRBJ2-1, the V gene TRBV18, with TRBD1 matching 8 bases. The CDR3 runs 12 residues. J lost 14 bases, V lost 6 bases, and 9 bases had no gene match. In germline, CDR1 is KGHSH, CDR2 LQKENI. CDR3 in DNA: TGTGCCAGCTCCGACTCAGGGGGCGCTGAGTTCTTC. This translates into CASSDSGGAEFF.

This clone was observed a few times. V gene TRBV5-1 combines with J gene TRBJ1-1; a weak D match, TRBD1 (5 bases). Germline V gives CDR1 SGHRS, CDR2 YFSETQ. The V end lost 0 bases, the J end lost 0 bases, and 9 bases lay between the germline ends. The CDR3 runs 15 residues. The CDR3 loop is CASSLADRLNTEAFF. CDR3 DNA: TGCGCCAGCAGCTTGGCCGACAGACTGAACACTGAAGCTTTCTTT.

The V gene is TRBV19, the J gene TRBJ1-2; the D gene is possibly TRBD1 (5 bases). CDR1 and CDR2 from the germline V gene are LNHDA and SQIVND (reference sequence). The CDR3 has 17 amino acids. V lost 5 bases, J lost 0 bases, and 19 bases lay in between. This CDR3 is CASSLSLRQIANYGYTF. The DNA for the CDR3 is TGTGCCAGTAGTCTATCCCTAAGACAGATAGCTAACTATGGCTACACCTTC.

The gene calls are TRBV3-1 (or the pseudogene TRBV3-2) and TRBJ2-7; 9 nucleotides line up with TRBD1. V gave up 5 bases and J gave up 5 bases; unmatched junction bases: 4. CDR1 is LGHDT and CDR2 is YNNKEL in the germline V gene (reference sequence). This CDR3 spans 13 amino acids. CDR3 sequence: CASSGGQGNEQYF. CDR3 sequence (DNA): TGTGCCAGCAGCGGCGGACAGGGGAACGAGCAGTACTTC.

The chain employs TRBV7-8 and TRBJ2-3, with D uncertain. Germline loops: CDR1 SGHVS, CDR2 FQNEAQ. Trimming took off 1 base at V and 0 bases at J, with 11 bases between the two ends. The CDR3 has 16 amino acids. The CDR3 sequence is CASSLGAATSTDTQYF. As DNA, the CDR3 is TGTGCCAGCAGCTTAGGGGCTGCCACTAGCACAGATACGCAGTATTTT.

This chain links TRBV2 with TRBJ1-2; D is undetermined. The CDR3 is 13 residues long. CDR1 is SNHLY and CDR2 is FYNNEI in the germline V gene. V was shortened by 3 bases and J by 4 bases, with 9 bases between the two germline ends. CDR3 coding DNA: TGTGCCAGCAGTGACGGGGAAAGCTATGGCTACACCTTC. Translated, it gives CASSDGESYGYTF. The whole variable domain, remainder taken from reference TRBV2 and TRBJ1-2, is EPEVTQTPSHQVTQMGQEVILRCVPISNHLYFYWYRQILGQKVEFLVSFYNNEISEKSEIFDDQFSVERPDGSNFTLKIRSTKLEDSAMYFCASSDGESYGYTFGSGTRLTVV.

This clone was seen only a few times. The chain recombines TRBV19 with TRBJ2-5; 7 bases line up with TRBD1. CDR1 is LNHDA, CDR2 SQIVND, per germline (reference sequence). Trimming took 5 bases from V and 2 from J; bases not matched to a gene: 8. The CDR3 has 15 residues. The CDR3: CASSFTRDRQETQYF. The DNA for the CDR3 is TGTGCCAGTAGTTTCACCCGGGACAGACAAGAGACCCAGTACTTC.

The chain couples TRBV19 to TRBJ2-2; D is uncertain. The germline V gene encodes CDR1 LNHDA and CDR2 SQIVND (reference sequence). The CDR3 has 14 amino acids. Trimming left V 5 bases short and J 1 base short, with 8 bases between. The CDR3: CASSVTRNTGELFF. CDR3 in DNA: TGTGCCAGTAGTGTGACAAGGAACACCGGGGAGCTGTTTTTT.

This clone was seen a handful of times. The CDR3 protein is CASTLGGVQVETQYF. The CDR3 DNA sequence: TGTGCCAGCACCCTCGGGGGGGTCCAAGTTGAGACCCAGTACTTC. This chain uses TRBV7-8 with TRBJ2-5; 8 bases align to TRBD2. CDR1 SGHVS and CDR2 FQNEAQ come from the germline V gene. The CDR3 extends over 15 amino acids. V shed 7 bases and J 5 bases; nucleotides not matched to a gene: 12.

The chain is built from TRBV24-1 and TRBJ2-6; D is ambiguous. The CDR3 totals 14 residues. Trimming took off 4 bases at V and 1 base at J, with 4 bases between the two ends. Germline assignment: CDR1 KGHDR and CDR2 SFDVKD. Here the CDR3 DNA reads TGTGCCACCAGTGACAGGTCTGGGGCCAACGTCCTGACTTTC. Amino acid sequence: CATSDRSGANVLTF.

This chain joins TRBV19 and TRBJ2-7; the match to TRBD2 covers 11 bases. The germline CDR1 and CDR2 sequences are LNHDA and SQIVND (reference sequence). This CDR3 has 16 residues. V shed 6 bases, J shed 6 bases, and the junction held 13 bases outside the gene matches. CDR3 region: CASSLASGGHRGEQYF. The CDR3 nucleotides are TGTGCCAGTAGCCTTGCTAGCGGGGGGCACAGAGGCGAGCAGTACTTC.

This clone was detected ten times or more. V gene TRBV12-3 or TRBV12-4 combines with J gene TRBJ2-7, with a weak D call TRBD2 (5 bases). The ends were cut back, 1 base at V and 4 bases at J, with 5 bases in the middle. CDR3 size: 12 residues. In DNA, the CDR3 is TGTGCCAGCAGTTTAGGGACTTACGAGCAGTACTTC. The encoded protein is CASSLGTYEQYF.

The chain carries TRBV5-1 and TRBJ2-7, with 8 bases identical to TRBD2. Looked up from germline, CDR1 is SGHRS and CDR2 is YFSETQ. The V and J ends lost 10 bases and 3 bases, in that order; junction bases with no gene match: 12. There are 14 residues in the CDR3. CDR3 in DNA: TGCGCCCGCGGGGACGGGGGGGCAATCTACGAGCAGTACTTC. Protein: CARGDGGAIYEQYF.